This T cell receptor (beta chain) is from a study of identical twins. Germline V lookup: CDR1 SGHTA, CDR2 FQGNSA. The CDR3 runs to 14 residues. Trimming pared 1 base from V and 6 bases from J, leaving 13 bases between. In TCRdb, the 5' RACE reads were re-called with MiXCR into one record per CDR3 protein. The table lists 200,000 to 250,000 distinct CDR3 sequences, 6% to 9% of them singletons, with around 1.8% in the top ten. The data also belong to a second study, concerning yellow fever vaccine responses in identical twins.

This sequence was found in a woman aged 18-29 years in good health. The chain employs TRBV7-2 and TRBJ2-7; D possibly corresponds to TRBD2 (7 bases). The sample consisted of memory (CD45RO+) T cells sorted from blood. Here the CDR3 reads CASSLVGGVSEQYF. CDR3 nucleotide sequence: TGTGCCAGCAGCTTAGTAGGGGGGGTATCCGAGCAGTACTTC.